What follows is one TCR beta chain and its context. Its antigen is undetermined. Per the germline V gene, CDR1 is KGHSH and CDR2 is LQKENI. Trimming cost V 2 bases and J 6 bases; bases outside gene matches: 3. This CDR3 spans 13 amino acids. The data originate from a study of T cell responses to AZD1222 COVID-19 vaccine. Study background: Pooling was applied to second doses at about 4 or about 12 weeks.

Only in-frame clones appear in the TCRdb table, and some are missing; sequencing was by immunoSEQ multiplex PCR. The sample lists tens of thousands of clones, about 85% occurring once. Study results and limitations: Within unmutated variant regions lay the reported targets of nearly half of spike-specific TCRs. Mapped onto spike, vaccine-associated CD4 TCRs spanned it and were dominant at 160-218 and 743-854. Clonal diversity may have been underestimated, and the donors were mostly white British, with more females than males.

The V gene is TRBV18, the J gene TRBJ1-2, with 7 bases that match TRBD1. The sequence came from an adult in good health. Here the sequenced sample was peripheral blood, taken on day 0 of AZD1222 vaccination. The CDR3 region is CASSPRGTDGYTF. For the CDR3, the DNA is TGTGCCAGCTCACCAAGAGGGACAGATGGCTACACCTTC.